This T cell receptor beta chain was recorded in a study of shared clonotypes between healthy human individuals. Across the whole study: Researchers assigned three CD4 naive, three CD4 memory, two CD8 naive and one CD8 memory plate to each donor. Study conclusions and caveats: In a handful of donors, 4.5% to 5.5% of naive CD4 clonotypes appeared in common.

Clones were read by immunoSEQ multiplex PCR, and TCRdb kept only the in-frame ones, dropping some. The data contain 2,500,000 or so clones, approximately 92% of them singletons. Regarding this clone: Its cognate antigen is unknown. At the DNA level, this CDR3 is encoded by other sequences in the same sample as well.

The CDR3 is 13 amino acids. Trimming cost V 2 bases and J 4 bases, with 7 bases left between them. In germline, CDR1 is LNHDA, CDR2 SQIVND (reference sequence). What was sequenced was naive CD4+ T cells sorted from blood. Subset defined: CD45RA+ positively selected. The sequence came from a man aged 18 to 30 in good health. The genes are TRBV19 and TRBJ2-3; the D gene is possibly TRBD2 (5 bases). CDR3 in amino acids: CASSIRRADTQYF. CDR3 bases: TGTGCCAGTAGTATACGGCGGGCAGATACGCAGTATTTT. Supplemented by reference TRBV19 and TRBJ2-3, the full variable domain reads DGGITQSPKYLFRKEGQNVTLSCEQNLNHDAMYWYRQDPGQGLRLIYYSQIVNDFQKGDIAEGYSVSREKKESFPLTVTSAQKNPTAFYLCASSIRRADTQYFGPGTRLTVL.